Given below is one T cell receptor (beta chain) in context. Its antigen is unidentified. This sample is drawn from a study of post-analysis software for immune sequencing data. Study-wide points: Significantly decreased normalized Chao1 diversity was recorded for multiple sclerosis patients relative to controls. Among 5 or 6 TRBV segments more frequent in patients than controls were TRBV5-6, TRBV5-1 and TRBV20-1. Strong co-clustering by F measure linked samples that shared a preparation batch.

Per germline, CDR1 LGHNT and CDR2 FRNRAP. This CDR3 comprises 13 residues. Trimming at V came to 10 bases and at J to 8 bases, leaving 9 bases not matched to a gene. TCR beta cDNA libraries had unique molecular identifiers. TCRdb analysed the PCR reads with MiXCR anew, one entry per CDR3 protein. The table records roughly 540,000 distinct CDR3 sequences, 34% of them present only once. The specimen was blood. The chain couples TRBV12-5 to TRBJ2-1, with TRBD1 matching over 9 bases. The sequence came from a girl between 2 and 17 years old with multiple sclerosis. The chain's CDR3 is CATGTGIGDEQFF. The CDR3 bases are TGTGCTACCGGGACAGGGATCGGGGATGAGCAGTTCTTC.